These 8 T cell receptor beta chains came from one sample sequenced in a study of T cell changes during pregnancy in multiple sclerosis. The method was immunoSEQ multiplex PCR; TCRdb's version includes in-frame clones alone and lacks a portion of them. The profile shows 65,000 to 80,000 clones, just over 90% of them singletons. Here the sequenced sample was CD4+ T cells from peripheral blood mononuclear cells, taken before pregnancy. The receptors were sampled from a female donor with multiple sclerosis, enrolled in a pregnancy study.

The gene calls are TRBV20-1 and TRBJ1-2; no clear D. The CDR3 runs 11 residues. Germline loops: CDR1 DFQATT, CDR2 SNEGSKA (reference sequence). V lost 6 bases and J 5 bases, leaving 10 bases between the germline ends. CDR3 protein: CSAKGGYGYTF. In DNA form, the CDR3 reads TGCAGTGCCAAGGGAGGGTATGGCTACACCTTC.

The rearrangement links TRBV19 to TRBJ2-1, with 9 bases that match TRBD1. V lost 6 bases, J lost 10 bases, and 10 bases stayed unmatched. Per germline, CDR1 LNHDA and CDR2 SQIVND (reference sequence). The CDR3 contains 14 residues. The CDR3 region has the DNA TGTGCCAGTAGACGTTCCGGGACAGGGTACGAGCAGTTCTTC. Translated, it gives CASRRSGTGYEQFF.

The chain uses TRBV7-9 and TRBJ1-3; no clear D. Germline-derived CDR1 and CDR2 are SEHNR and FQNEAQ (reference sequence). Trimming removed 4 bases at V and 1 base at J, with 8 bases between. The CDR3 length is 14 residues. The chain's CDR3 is CASSSIRSGNTIYF. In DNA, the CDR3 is TGTGCCAGCAGCTCGATCAGATCTGGAAACACCATATATTTT.

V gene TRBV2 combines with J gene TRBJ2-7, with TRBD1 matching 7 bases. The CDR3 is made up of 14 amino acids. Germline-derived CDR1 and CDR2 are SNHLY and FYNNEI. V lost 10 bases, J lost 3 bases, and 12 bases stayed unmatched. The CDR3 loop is CATKPPGGVYEQYF. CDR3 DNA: TGTGCCACCAAACCCCCAGGGGGTGTCTACGAGCAGTACTTC.

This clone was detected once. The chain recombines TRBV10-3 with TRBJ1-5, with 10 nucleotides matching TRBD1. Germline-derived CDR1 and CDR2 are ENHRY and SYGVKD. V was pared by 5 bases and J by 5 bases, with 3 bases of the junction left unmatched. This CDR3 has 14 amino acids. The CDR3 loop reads CAISRQGADQPQHF. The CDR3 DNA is TGTGCCATCAGTCGACAGGGGGCGGATCAGCCCCAGCATTTT.

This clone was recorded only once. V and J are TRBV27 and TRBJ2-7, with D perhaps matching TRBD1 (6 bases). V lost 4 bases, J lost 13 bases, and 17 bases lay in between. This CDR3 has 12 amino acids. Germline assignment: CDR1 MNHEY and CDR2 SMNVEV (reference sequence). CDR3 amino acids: CASSSPGTTRYF. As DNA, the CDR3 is TGTGCCAGCAGTTCCCCCGGGACAACCAGATACTTC.

In nucleotides, the CDR3 is TGTGCCAGCAGCCGGACTGGGGGGGCTGGAGAGACCCAGTACTTC. It is translated as CASSRTGGAGETQYF. This chain uses TRBV27 with TRBJ2-5; TRBD2 might be the D (7 bases). V gave up 6 bases and J gave up 4 bases, with 18 bases separating them. Germline V gene lookup returns CDR1 MNHEY and CDR2 SMNVEV (reference sequence). The CDR3 loop spans 15 amino acids.

The CDR3: CASYRDYLNEQFF. DNA of the CDR3: TGTGCCAGCTACCGGGACTACCTGAATGAGCAGTTCTTC. V is TRBV2 and J is TRBJ2-1; 7 positions match TRBD2. V was pared by 8 bases and J by 7 bases, with 8 bases of the junction left unmatched. The length of the CDR3 is 13 residues. Germline V gives CDR1 SNHLY, CDR2 FYNNEI.